This T cell receptor beta chain was identified during a study of identical twins. Each cDNA held unique molecular identifiers, and template switching gave it a universal primer site. TCRdb reprocessed the 5' RACE reads with MiXCR, giving one entry per CDR3 protein. The table records about 890,000 distinct CDR3 sequences, 9% to 15% of them present only once. General study results and limits: Partly confounded zero-insertion analyses could result from invariant MAIT and iNKT cells. Researchers reported excess low generation probability among twin-shared out-of-frame alpha sequences.

This clonotype was detected ten times or more. Its antigen is still unknown. The CDR3 contains 15 residues. V shed 5 bases and J 0 bases; nucleotides not matched to a gene: 3. These records were also assigned to another study, of yellow fever vaccine responses in identical twins.

J is TRBJ1-3 and V is TRBV12-3 or TRBV12-4, with 8 bases aligning to TRBD1. Sequenced material: PBMCs. This sequence was found in a woman aged 18-30 years in good health. The CDR3 sequence: CASSETGGSGNTIYF. The CDR3 coding sequence is TGTGCCAGCAGTGAAACAGGGGGCTCTGGAAACACCATATATTTT.